A single sample is the source of the 12 T cell receptor beta chains below, sequenced in a study of blood T cells in healthy people across ages. Next came a second PCR, run for about 7 to 12 cycles, which used a sample-barcoded 5' primer along with a J-beta primer mix. MiXCR, run by TCRdb on the 5' RACE reads, gives a single entry per CDR3 protein. The table has about 680,000 distinct CDR3 sequences, around 45% seen once. The sample comprised blood. The receptor set was obtained from a woman aged 60 to 75 in good health.

The chain is built from TRBV20-1 and TRBJ1-6, with 7 bases fitting TRBD1. The CDR3 extends over 17 amino acids. Per the germline V gene, CDR1 is DFQATT and CDR2 is SNEGSKA (reference sequence). J was trimmed by 3 bases and V by 7 bases; bases with no gene match: 15. The CDR3 nucleotides are TGCAGTGTTAGCGGCGGGGAGGGGGCGTTCTATAATTCACCCCTCCACTTT. Translation: CSVSGGEGAFYNSPLHF.

V and J are TRBV13 and TRBJ2-1; TRBD2 is a possible D gene (6 bases). This CDR3 has 17 residues. V lost 6 bases and J 5 bases, leaving 23 bases between the germline ends. Per the germline V gene, CDR1 is PRHDT and CDR2 is FYEKMQ (reference sequence). The CDR3 reads CASRYGAGLDLDNEQFF. The DNA for the CDR3 is TGTGCCAGCAGATACGGGGCGGGGCTAGACCTAGACAATGAGCAGTTCTTC.

In this sample, this clonotype turned up a few times. This chain connects TRBV20-1 to TRBJ2-6; D ambiguous. The ends were cut back, 2 bases at V and 0 bases at J, with 8 bases in the middle. The CDR3 is 15 amino acids. Germline values: CDR1 DFQATT, CDR2 SNEGSKA (reference sequence). The CDR3 loop reads CSARPPPSGANVLTF. Here the CDR3 DNA reads TGCAGTGCTAGACCGCCACCCTCTGGGGCCAACGTCCTGACTTTC.

The chain couples TRBV7-3 to TRBJ2-1; no clear D. Between the trimmed V and J ends, which lost 2 bases and 0 bases, there was a span of 11 bases. Per the germline V gene, CDR1 is SGHTA and CDR2 is FQGTGA. The CDR3 length is 16 residues. The DNA of the CDR3 is TGTGCCAGCAGCTTAGACCCGCTCTCCTCCTACAATGAGCAGTTCTTC. Translated, it gives CASSLDPLSSYNEQFF.

The rearrangement joins TRBV6-5 to TRBJ2-3; D is ambiguous. The CDR3 covers 13 residues. Germline-derived CDR1 and CDR2 are MNHEY and SVGAGI. V lost 0 bases to trimming and J lost 8 bases, with 9 bases between them. CDR3 coding DNA: TGTGCCAGCAGTTACTCGAACTCGGCTACGCAGTATTTT. This encodes CASSYSNSATQYF.

There are many counts of this clonotype. V is TRBV18 and J is TRBJ1-2; D gene ambiguous. CDR3 length equals 14 residues. Germline V gene data show CDR1 as KGHSH and CDR2 as LQKENI. The V gene lost 0 bases and the J gene lost 0 bases, with 5 bases spanning the gap. The CDR3 loop reads CASSPPGANYGYTF. The CDR3 region has the DNA TGTGCCAGCTCACCACCAGGAGCTAACTATGGCTACACCTTC.

V is TRBV24-1 and J is TRBJ1-5; no clear D. Trimming left V 9 bases short and J 0 bases short, with 8 bases between. CDR3 length: 13 amino acids. Per the germline V gene, CDR1 is KGHDR and CDR2 is SFDVKD. The CDR3 loop is CATATDSNQPQHF. The CDR3 nucleotides read TGTGCCACCGCCACGGATAGCAATCAGCCCCAGCATTTT.

This sequence joins TRBV29-1 and TRBJ2-5, with D possibly matching TRBD2 (5 bases). V was cut by 7 bases and J by 3 bases, with 12 bases left in between. CDR3 length equals 12 residues. The germline V gene has CDR1 SQVTM and CDR2 ANQGSEA. The CDR3 DNA is TGCAGCGACCAGGAAGCGGAAGAGACCCAGTACTTC. This gives the protein CSDQEAEETQYF.

The V call is TRBV2, the J call TRBJ1-5; TRBD1 is a possible D gene (5 bases). CDR1 and CDR2 (germline): SNHLY, FYNNEI. V lost 8 bases to trimming and J lost 5 bases, with 13 bases between them. This CDR3 is 13 amino acids long. The CDR3 spells CASAGGWDQPQHF. CDR3 nucleotides: TGTGCCAGCGCCGGGGGGTGGGATCAGCCCCAGCATTTT.

This clonotype was counted a few times. The chain couples TRBV3-1 to TRBJ2-1; TRBD1 or TRBD2 may be the D gene (5 bases each). The V and J ends lost 3 bases and 9 bases respectively, with 12 bases between them. Germline V gene data show CDR1 as LGHDT and CDR2 as YNNKEL (reference sequence). CDR3 size: 13 residues. The CDR3 region has the DNA TGTGCCAGCAGCCACCGATGGGACGTTGAGCAGTTCTTC. It yields the protein CASSHRWDVEQFF.

The rearrangement links TRBV7-3 to TRBJ1-6; 10 positions agree with TRBD1. V was clipped by 6 bases and J by 8 bases; unmatched bases: 7. Germline V gene data show CDR1 as SGHTA and CDR2 as FQGTGA. The CDR3 length is 15 residues. CDR3 sequence reads: CASRGGGTGDSPLHF. The CDR3 nucleotides read TGTGCCAGCAGGGGTGGCGGGACAGGGGATTCACCCCTCCACTTT. Complete variable domain (other parts from reference TRBV7-3 and TRBJ1-6): GAGVSQTPSNKVTEKGKYVELRCDPISGHTALYWYRQSLGQGPEFLIYFQGTGAADDSGLPNDRFFAVRPEGSVSTLKIQRTERGDSAVYLCASRGGGTGDSPLHFGNGTRLTVT.

In regard to this clonotype: Being one base from a much bigger clone, this may be a read error. This chain uses TRBV7-2 with TRBJ2-2, with TRBD1 matching over 8 bases. The CDR3 covers 15 residues. CDR1 is SGHTA, CDR2 FQGNSA, per germline. Germline trimming cut 5 bases from V and 5 bases from J; bases unmatched to any gene: 7. CDR3 in amino acids: CASSQRTGRTGELFF. The CDR3 DNA reads as TGTGCCAGCAGCCAGAGGACAGGGAGAACCGGGGAGCTGTTTTTT.